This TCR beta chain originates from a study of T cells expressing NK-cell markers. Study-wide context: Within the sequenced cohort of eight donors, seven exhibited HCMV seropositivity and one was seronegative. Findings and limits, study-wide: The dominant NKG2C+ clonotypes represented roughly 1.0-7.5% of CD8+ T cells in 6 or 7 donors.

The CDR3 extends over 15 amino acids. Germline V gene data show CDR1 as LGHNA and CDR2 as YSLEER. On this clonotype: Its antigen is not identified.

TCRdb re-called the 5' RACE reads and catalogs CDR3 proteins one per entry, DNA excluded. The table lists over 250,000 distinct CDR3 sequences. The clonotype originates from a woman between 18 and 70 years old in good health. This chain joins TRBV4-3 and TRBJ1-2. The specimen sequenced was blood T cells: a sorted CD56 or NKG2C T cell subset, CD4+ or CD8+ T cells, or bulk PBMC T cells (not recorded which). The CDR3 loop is CASSQDYSANYGYTF.